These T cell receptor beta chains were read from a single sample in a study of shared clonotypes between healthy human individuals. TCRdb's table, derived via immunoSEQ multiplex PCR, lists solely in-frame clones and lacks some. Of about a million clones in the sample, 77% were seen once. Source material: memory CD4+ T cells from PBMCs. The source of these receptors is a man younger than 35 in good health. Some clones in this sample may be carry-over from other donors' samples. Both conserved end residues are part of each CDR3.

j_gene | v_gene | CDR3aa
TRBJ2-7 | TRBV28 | CASSAPRYFQQEGTYEQYF
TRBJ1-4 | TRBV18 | CASSPAGRDITNEKLFF
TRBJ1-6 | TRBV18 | CASSKGQGWSPLHF
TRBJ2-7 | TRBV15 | CATSRGGTNYEQYF
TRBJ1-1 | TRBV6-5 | CASSYLPGTAENKAFF
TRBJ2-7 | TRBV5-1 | CASKDVSYEQYF
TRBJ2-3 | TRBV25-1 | CASNGAVTDTQYF
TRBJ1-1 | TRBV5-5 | CASSLRTGSNTEAFF
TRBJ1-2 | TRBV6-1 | CATAGQGDYGYTF
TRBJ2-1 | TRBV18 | CASSHGLAGAYNEQFF
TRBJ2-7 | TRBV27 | CASSAEGTGRHEQYF
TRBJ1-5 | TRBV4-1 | CASSQDSAYGYQPQHF
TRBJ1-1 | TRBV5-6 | CASSQLGRNTEAFF
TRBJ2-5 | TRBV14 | CASSPGLVGETQYF
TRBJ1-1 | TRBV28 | CASSIITGAFF
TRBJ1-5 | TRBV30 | CAWSVGTLQPQHF
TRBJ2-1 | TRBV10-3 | CATRTGSWNEQFF
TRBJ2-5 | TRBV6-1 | CAGGSETQYF
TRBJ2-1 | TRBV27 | CASRPPRRDYHNEQFF
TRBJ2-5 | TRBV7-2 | CASSLGAQTQYF
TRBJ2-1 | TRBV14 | CASSPGTSGAYNEQFF
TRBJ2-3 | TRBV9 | CASSPSGTSTDTQYF
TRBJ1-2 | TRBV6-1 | CASSELTAPVVGYTF
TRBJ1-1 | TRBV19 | CASSIAFRGEAFF
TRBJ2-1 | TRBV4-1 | CASSLGGSIGGEQFF
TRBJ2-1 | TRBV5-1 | CASSRTSGRGNEQFF
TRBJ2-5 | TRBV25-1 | CASSPGPAGRRTQYF
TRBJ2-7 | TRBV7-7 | CASSLGQGVSYEQYF
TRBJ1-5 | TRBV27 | CASSGRFGGQPQHF
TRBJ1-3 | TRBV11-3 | CASSPRLSGNTIYF
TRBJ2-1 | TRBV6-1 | CASRMYPNSYNEQFF
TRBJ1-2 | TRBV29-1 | CSVRTGITYGYTF
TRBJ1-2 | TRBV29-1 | CSAPQGASGYTF
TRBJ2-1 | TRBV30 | CAWTSGTSYNEQFF
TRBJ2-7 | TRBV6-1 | CASRETVYEQYF
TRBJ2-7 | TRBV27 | CASSSPTSGRVYEQYF
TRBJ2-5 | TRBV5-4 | CASSPSPGTRQETQYF
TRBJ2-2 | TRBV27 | CASRHTQVPGELFF
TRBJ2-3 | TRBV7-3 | CASSLTASGLAGDPGTDTQYF
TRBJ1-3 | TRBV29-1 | CSVAPDRTSGNTIYF